One and the same sample provided the 13 T cell receptor beta chains below, sequenced in a study of Ad26.COV2.S vaccination and SARS-CoV-2 variants. Noted treatment: roughly 19 received Ad26.COV2.S at low or high dose, single or two shots; 5 received placebo; per-sample allocation not given. Samples came from day 63 after the first vaccine or placebo injection. The table came from immunoSEQ multiplex PCR; TCRdb's copy has only in-frame clones and leaves some out. The sample includes approximately 480,000 clones, 87% of them seen just once. Here the sequenced sample was peripheral blood, taken in a trial of Ad26.COV2.S vaccine versus placebo. The receptors come from a person aged 18 to 59 who received the Ad26.COV2.S COVID-19 vaccine or a placebo.

This clone was counted only a few times. The chain carries TRBV5-5 and TRBJ1-4; possible D gene TRBD1, 5 bases. This CDR3 is 13 amino acids long. Germline CDR1 reads SGHKS; CDR2 reads YYEKEE (reference sequence). V was cut by 7 bases and J by 8 bases, with 15 bases left in between. For the CDR3, the DNA is TGTGCCAGCCGGCCCAAAGGGGACGAAAAACTGTTTTTT. Its protein product is CASRPKGDEKLFF.

The rearrangement joins TRBV6-2 or TRBV6-3 to TRBJ2-1; 10 nucleotides match TRBD2. Germline CDR1 reads MNHEY; CDR2 reads SVGEGT. CDR3 length: 15 amino acids. Unmatched junction bases numbered 8, after V lost 6 bases and J lost 6 bases. The CDR3: CASSNAGLASNEQFF. The DNA of the CDR3 is TGTGCCAGCAGCAATGCGGGACTAGCGAGCAATGAGCAGTTCTTC.

This chain connects TRBV28 to TRBJ2-5; no firm D call. Trimming left V 4 bases short and J 0 bases short, with 12 bases between. From germline, CDR1 is MDHEN and CDR2 SYDVKM. CDR3 length: 15 residues. The CDR3 nucleotides are TGTGCCAGCAGTTCAAATATCAAGTACCAAGAGACCCAGTACTTC. Its protein is CASSSNIKYQETQYF.

The chain employs TRBV6-4 and TRBJ2-1, with 10 bases fitting TRBD1. Looked up from germline, CDR1 is MRHNA and CDR2 is SNTAGT. The trim removed 4 bases at V and 9 bases at J, leaving 6 bases unmatched. The CDR3 runs to 14 residues. The DNA of the CDR3 is TGTGCCAGCAGTGGACAGGGGGCGCCGAGTGAGCAGTTCTTC. It encodes CASSGQGAPSEQFF.

The chain uses TRBV6-1 and TRBJ1-2; no reliable D call. Germline V gives CDR1 MNHNS, CDR2 SASEGT. V was cut by 3 bases and J by 4 bases, with 15 bases left in between. There are 15 residues in the CDR3. The CDR3: CASSDLPTTLYGYTF. The CDR3 region has the DNA TGTGCCAGCAGTGATCTGCCGACCACGCTCTATGGCTACACCTTC.

The V gene is TRBV5-4, the J gene TRBJ2-3, with no clear D. CDR1 and CDR2 (germline): SGHNT, YYREEE (reference sequence). CDR3 length: 15 amino acids. V was shortened by 0 bases and J by 2 bases, with 10 bases between the two germline ends. The CDR3 sequence: CASSLEVGYTDTQYF. The CDR3 DNA is TGTGCCAGCAGCTTGGAGGTGGGGTACACAGATACGCAGTATTTT.

The count of this clone is one. The gene calls are TRBV7-3 and TRBJ2-7; 7 bases agree with TRBD1. Germline-derived CDR1 and CDR2 are SGHTA and FQGTGA. J lost 2 bases, V lost 5 bases, and 12 bases had no gene match. The CDR3 contains 16 residues. For the CDR3, the DNA is TGTGCCAGCAGCCAGCGCGGTGGGACAGCAGCCTACGAGCAGTACTTC. Protein: CASSQRGGTAAYEQYF.

A single count supports this clone. The chain employs TRBV28 and TRBJ2-1, with 13 nucleotides matching TRBD2. With V trimmed by 11 bases and J by 4 bases, 5 bases remained unmatched. The germline CDR1 and CDR2 sequences are MDHEN and SYDVKM. CDR3 length: 14 residues. This CDR3 reads CASETSGRYNEQFF. The CDR3 bases are TGTGCCTCAGAGACTAGCGGGAGGTACAATGAGCAGTTCTTC.

This clone has a handful of counts. V usage is TRBV6-5 and J usage is TRBJ1-1, with D possibly being TRBD1 (6 bases). The CDR3 is made up of 15 amino acids. The V gene's germline CDR1 is MNHEY and CDR2 SVGAGI. Between the trimmed V and J ends, which lost 7 bases and 13 bases, there was a span of 28 bases. CDR3 region: CASKSAPGTTSLDFF. The CDR3 DNA follows: TGTGCCAGCAAGAGTGCACCCGGGACAACCTCTTTAGATTTCTTT.

The chain combines TRBV7-8 with TRBJ1-1; D gene unclear. CDR1 and CDR2 (germline): SGHVS, FQNEAQ. The germline V and J ends were trimmed by 4 bases and 3 bases, with 6 bases remaining between them. This CDR3 region has 12 residues. The CDR3 DNA sequence: TGTGCCAGCAGCTACCAGTACACTGAAGCTTTCTTT. Translated, it gives CASSYQYTEAFF.

A note on this clone: This CDR3 is also generated by other DNA sequences in the sample. The V call is TRBV19, the J call TRBJ1-1; D is ambiguous. Germline CDR1 LNHDA, CDR2 SQIVND (reference sequence). V lost 3 bases and J 3 bases, leaving 8 bases between the germline ends. The CDR3 covers 13 residues. CDR3 protein: CASSIGQDTEAFF. The CDR3 DNA follows: TGTGCCAGTAGTATTGGTCAGGACACTGAAGCTTTCTTT. Supplemented by reference TRBV19 and TRBJ1-1, the full variable domain reads DGGITQSPKYLFRKEGQNVTLSCEQNLNHDAMYWYRQDPGQGLRLIYYSQIVNDFQKGDIAEGYSVSREKKESFPLTVTSAQKNPTAFYLCASSIGQDTEAFFGQGTRLTVV.

The chain joins TRBV28 to TRBJ1-2, with TRBD1 matching 7 bases. Looked up from germline, CDR1 is MDHEN and CDR2 is SYDVKM. The CDR3 covers 13 residues. The V gene end was trimmed by 6 bases and the J gene end by 6 bases; junction bases not matched to a gene: 7. The CDR3, as DNA: TGTGCCAGCAGAGACCCGGGACAGCATGGCTACACCTTC. Translated: CASRDPGQHGYTF.

This clone was observed once. The genes are TRBV28 and TRBJ2-2; D is undetermined. Germline CDR1 reads MDHEN; CDR2 reads SYDVKM. The CDR3 is 13 residues long. V was shortened by 10 bases and J by 4 bases, with 13 bases between the two germline ends. The DNA for the CDR3 is TGTGCCACCAAAAAAGATTTCACCGGGGAGCTGTTTTTT. Encoded protein: CATKKDFTGELFF.